These 13 T cell receptor beta chains were sequenced from one sample in a study of technical replicates of blood from a handful of donors. Data came from immunoSEQ multiplex PCR; TCRdb stores just in-frame clones and leaves some out. Of under 90,000 clones in the sample, approximately 94% were seen once. Material: T cells isolated from PBMCs. Receptors were obtained from a human donor in good health.

This chain uses TRBV7-9 with TRBJ2-6, with no clear D. Germline V gene data show CDR1 as SEHNR and CDR2 as FQNEAQ (reference sequence). This CDR3 is 14 amino acids long. Trimming stripped 5 bases from V and 0 bases from J, with 5 bases between. DNA of the CDR3: TGTGCCAGCAGCCAGGACTCTGGGGCCAACGTCCTGACTTTC. Translation: CASSQDSGANVLTF.

This clone was detected only once. The chain uses TRBV11-3 and TRBJ2-1; 11 bases agree with TRBD2. This CDR3 has 18 amino acids. Trimming cost V 5 bases and J 1 base; bases outside gene matches: 10. Germline values: CDR1 SGHNT, CDR2 YENEEA. The CDR3 bases are TGTGCCAGCAGCACCCCTAGCGGGGGGAGTTCGTCCTACAATGAGCAGTTCTTC. Translated, it gives CASSTPSGGSSSYNEQFF.

The chain combines TRBV5-1 with TRBJ2-2, with 15 bases matching TRBD2. CDR3 length: 17 residues. Germline CDR1 reads SGHRS; CDR2 reads YFSETQ. V was pared by 4 bases and J by 5 bases, with 6 bases of the junction left unmatched. CDR3 coding DNA: TGCGCCAGCAGCCCGGGACTAGCGGGAGGACGGACCGGGGAGCTGTTTTTT. Protein product: CASSPGLAGGRTGELFF.

The chain is built from TRBV2 and TRBJ2-3; D unclear. The germline CDR1 and CDR2 sequences are SNHLY and FYNNEI. V lost 3 bases and J lost 0, with 7 bases in between. The CDR3 covers 14 residues. CDR3 nucleotide sequence: TGTGCCAGCAGTGATATCTCTAGCACAGATACGCAGTATTTT. Translation: CASSDISSTDTQYF.

V usage is TRBV11-2 and J usage is TRBJ1-2; D perhaps matches TRBD1 (6 bases). Germline CDR1 reads SGHAT; CDR2 reads FQNNGV. This CDR3 comprises 14 residues. V was pared by 1 base and J by 4 bases, with 10 bases between. Written as DNA, the CDR3 is TGTGCCAGCAGCTTAGGGCCCAGGGGCTATGGCTACACCTTC. Translation: CASSLGPRGYGYTF.

This chain uses TRBV2 with TRBJ1-1; D unclear. This CDR3 is 13 amino acids long. Germline CDR1 reads SNHLY; CDR2 reads FYNNEI. V was pared by 4 bases and J by 2 bases, with 8 bases between. CDR3 protein: CASSVSSNTEAFF. The CDR3, as DNA: TGTGCCAGCAGTGTCAGTTCCAACACTGAAGCTTTCTTT. The full variable domain, rest sourced from reference TRBV2 and TRBJ1-1, is EPEVTQTPSHQVTQMGQEVILRCVPISNHLYFYWYRQILGQKVEFLVSFYNNEISEKSEIFDDQFSVERPDGSNFTLKIRSTKLEDSAMYFCASSVSSNTEAFFGQGTRLTVV.

This CDR3 is CSVEGLRGGTNGYTF. CDR3 nucleotide sequence: TGCAGCGTTGAAGGGCTACGAGGGGGCACGAATGGCTACACCTTC. The chain links TRBV29-1 to TRBJ1-2, with TRBD1 matching 7 bases. The CDR3 is 15 residues long. Looked up from germline, CDR1 is SQVTM and CDR2 is ANQGSEA. Trimming removed 1 base from V and 6 bases from J; junction bases left unmatched: 11.

The gene calls are TRBV6-5 and TRBJ1-5; 12 bases map to TRBD1. The CDR3 sequence is 15 residues long. Germline CDR1 is MNHEY and CDR2 is SVGAGI. J was trimmed by 3 bases and V by 8 bases; bases with no gene match: 5. The CDR3 is CASSGTGGPNQPQHF. CDR3 in DNA: TGTGCCAGCTCCGGGACAGGGGGCCCCAATCAGCCCCAGCATTTT.

The chain recombines TRBV12-5 with TRBJ2-3; D might be TRBD2 (6 bases). This CDR3 has 15 amino acids. Germline V gene sequence: CDR1 LGHNT, CDR2 FRNRAP. V lost 5 bases to trimming and J lost 2 bases, with 14 bases between them. CDR3 protein: CASGLGLFPTDTQYF. The CDR3 DNA reads as TGTGCTAGTGGTCTGGGACTTTTTCCCACAGATACGCAGTATTTT.

The chain couples TRBV4-1 to TRBJ2-5, with 16 positions matching TRBD2. There are 18 residues in the CDR3. CDR1 is MGHRA, CDR2 YSYEKL, per germline. The trim removed 4 bases at V and 2 bases at J, leaving 7 bases unmatched. CDR3 sequence reads: CASSRGTSGGGLQETQYF. The CDR3 coding sequence is TGCGCCAGCAGCCGCGGGACTAGCGGGGGGGGCTTACAAGAGACCCAGTACTTC.

V and J are TRBV2 and TRBJ1-5; 8 nucleotides match TRBD1. Per germline, CDR1 SNHLY and CDR2 FYNNEI. This CDR3 spans 14 amino acids. The junction had 3 bases not matched to a gene; V was cut back by 8 bases and J by 0 bases. The CDR3 bases are TGTGCCAGCGGACAGGGAAGTAGCAATCAGCCCCAGCATTTT. As protein: CASGQGSSNQPQHF.

The V and J genes are TRBV5-6 and TRBJ2-3, with D possibly matching TRBD1 (5 bases). Trimming cost V 8 bases and J 0 bases, with 16 bases left between them. CDR1 and CDR2 from the germline V gene are SGHDT and YYEEEE. This CDR3 comprises 15 residues. This CDR3 reads CASSIRQISTDTQYF. The CDR3 coding sequence is TGTGCCAGTAGCATAAGACAGATTAGCACAGATACGCAGTATTTT.

The chain carries TRBV2 and TRBJ2-7; TRBD2 matches 10 bases. V lost 7 bases to trimming and J lost 0 bases; unmatched junction nucleotides: 15. The germline V gene has CDR1 SNHLY and CDR2 FYNNEI. The CDR3 loop spans 18 amino acids. CDR3 region: CASILTWTSGIYSYEQYF. Written as DNA, the CDR3 is TGTGCCAGCATTTTGACCTGGACTAGCGGAATATACTCCTACGAGCAGTACTTC.